These T cell receptor beta chains were read from a single sample in a study of radiation and T cells in renal cell carcinoma. Generated by immunoSEQ multiplex PCR, the TCRdb table keeps only in-frame clones and is missing some. This sample has around 180,000 clones; roughly nine tenths occur once, and the top ten carry about 11%. The specimen comprised blood, sampled from a patient whose treatment included radiotherapy and nephrectomy. Receptor source: a woman aged 45-60 years with renal cell carcinoma. Both conserved end residues are part of each CDR3. The D gene is left open where the match is weak. Size is stated for part of the rows, as once, few or many counts, or as a class when the clone is expanded.

D	V	J	size	DNA	CDR3
TRBD2	TRBV5-1	TRBJ2-5	-	TGCGCCAGCAGCTTGGGGACTAGAGAGACCCAGTACTTC	CASSLGTRETQYF
-	TRBV6-5	TRBJ1-1	-	TGTGCCAGCCTCCGGGACAACAGGGCATCCACTGAAGCTTTCTTT	CASLRDNRASTEAFF
-	TRBV7-2	TRBJ2-1	-	TGTGCCAGCAGCTTCAAAGGGGCGGGCGGTGAGCAGTTCTTC	CASSFKGAGGEQFF
TRBD1	TRBV19	TRBJ2-3	-	TGTGCCAGTAGTATTGGGACCGGGACAGGGCCCGGTACGCAGTATTTT	CASSIGTGTGPGTQYF
TRBD2	TRBV5-1	TRBJ2-7	-	TGCGCCAGCAGTCAAGCACTAGCGGGGACCTACGAGCAGTACTTC	CASSQALAGTYEQYF
-	TRBV6-1	TRBJ1-1	-	TGTGCCAGCAGAAGTAGGAACACTGAAGCTTTCTTT	CASRSRNTEAFF
TRBD2	TRBV14	TRBJ2-1	-	TGTGCCAGCAGCTATACTAGCGGGGGCTCCTCCTACAATGAGCAGTTCTTC	CASSYTSGGSSYNEQFF
-	TRBV18	TRBJ1-2	-	TGTGCCAGCTCACCGGGGTCAGGGTACTATGGCTACACCTTC	CASSPGSGYYGYTF
-	TRBV27	TRBJ2-7	-	TGTGCCAGCAGTTCCGGACGGGGGGCCCACGAGCAGTACTTC	CASSSGRGAHEQYF
-	TRBV10-2	TRBJ2-1	-	TGCGCCAGCAGTGACGGGGACACCTACAATGAGCAGTTCTTC	CASSDGDTYNEQFF
-	TRBV9	TRBJ2-2	-	TGTGCCAGCAGCGTAGATCAGATCAAGCCCACCGGGGAGCTGTTTTTT	CASSVDQIKPTGELFF
TRBD2	TRBV4-2	TRBJ2-5	-	TGTGCCAGCAGCCAAGGGCTAGCGGGGGCTTACCAAGAGACCCAGTACTTC	CASSQGLAGAYQETQYF
TRBD1	TRBV6-1	TRBJ2-1	-	TGTGCCAGCAGTGCGCCTCGGGGACAGATCTACAATGAGCAGTTCTTC	CASSAPRGQIYNEQFF
-	TRBV5-1	TRBJ1-4	-	TGCGCCAGCAGACAGGGTGAGGGCGAAAAACTGTTTTTT	CASRQGEGEKLFF
-	TRBV19	TRBJ2-7	-	TGTGCCAGTAGTTCAGGACCCCGGGCCTACGAGCAGTACTTC	CASSSGPRAYEQYF
TRBD1	TRBV30	TRBJ1-2	-	TGTGCCTGGAGACAGGGGGCAGGGGGCTACACCTTC	CAWRQGAGGYTF
-	TRBV7-2	TRBJ2-3	-	TGTGCCAGCAGCTTAGTGGTGGGTCGCGGCACAGATACGCAGTATTTT	CASSLVVGRGTDTQYF
-	TRBV19	TRBJ1-3	-	TGTGCCAGTAGTATCGGCGGTTCTGGAAACACCATATATTTT	CASSIGGSGNTIYF
-	TRBV7-6	TRBJ1-1	-	TGTGCCAGCAGCTCCTCGGACATTCGGTCGACTGAAGCTTTCTTT	CASSSSDIRSTEAFF
-	TRBV10-3	TRBJ1-1	-	TGTGCCATCAGTGAGTCCGACAGGTGGGGTGAAGCTTTCTTT	CAISESDRWGEAFF
TRBD1	TRBV5-8	TRBJ1-5	-	TGTGCCAGCAGTCAGGGACAGGGCACTAGCAATCAGCCCCAGCATTTT	CASSQGQGTSNQPQHF
-	TRBV2	TRBJ1-5	-	TGTGCCAGCAGTGAAATGGGGATTCAGCCCCAGCATTTT	CASSEMGIQPQHF
-	TRBV20-1	TRBJ2-3	once	TGCAGTGTCCTTTCCTATACGCAGTATTTT	CSVLSYTQYF
-	TRBV2	TRBJ2-7	-	TGTGCCAGCAGGGAAACGGACTCTACCTCCCTCGAGCAGTACTTC	CASRETDSTSLEQYF
TRBD1	TRBV6-1	TRBJ1-4	-	TGTGCCAGCAGTGTCGACAGGGGGGAGGAAAAACTGTTTTTT	CASSVDRGEEKLFF
-	TRBV29-1	TRBJ1-2	-	TGCAGCGTTGATGGACTGGTCTATGGCTACACCTTC	CSVDGLVYGYTF
-	TRBV19	TRBJ1-5	-	TGTGCCAGTAGCGTCGGAGGATATAGCAATCAGCCCCAGCATTTT	CASSVGGYSNQPQHF
-	TRBV7-9	TRBJ1-2	-	TGTGCCAGCAGCTTACAAGGTTATGGGGCTAACTATGGCTACACCTTC	CASSLQGYGANYGYTF
-	TRBV2	TRBJ2-2	-	TGTGCCAGCACTTTGGACTCTAACGCCGGGGAGCTGTTTTTT	CASTLDSNAGELFF
TRBD1	TRBV6-5	TRBJ1-2	-	TGTGCCAGCTCCTACGACAGGGTGCATGGCTACACCTTC	CASSYDRVHGYTF
TRBD1	TRBV5-4	TRBJ1-1	-	TGTGCCAGCAGCTGGGGACAGGGAGTGACCATGAACACTGAAGCTTTCTTT	CASSWGQGVTMNTEAFF
-	TRBV6-6	TRBJ2-2	-	TGTGCCAGCAGGAATACAGGGTCCACCGGGGAGCTGTTTTTT	CASRNTGSTGELFF
TRBD1	TRBV5-4	TRBJ1-2	-	TGTGCCAGCAGCCTTCCCGGGACAGGGGCGGAAGGCTACACCTTC	CASSLPGTGAEGYTF
TRBD1	TRBV6-5	TRBJ1-6	-	TGTGCCAGCGGCGGACAGGGTAATTCACCCCTCCACTTT	CASGGQGNSPLHF
-	TRBV15	TRBJ2-1	few	TGTGCCACCAGCAGGGAAACAGCGGGGTCCCCAGGGGGTGATGAGCAGTTCTTC	CATSRETAGSPGGDEQFF
-	TRBV5-1	TRBJ2-2	-	TGCGCCAGCAGCTTCAACGGCGGGGAGCTGTTTTTT	CASSFNGGELFF
-	TRBV4-2	TRBJ1-1	once	TGTGCCAGCAGCCGGGGGGCCCCGGAGACTGAAGCTTTCTTT	CASSRGAPETEAFF
-	TRBV13	TRBJ2-3	-	TGTGCCAGCAGCTTATCGGGGGGCCGCGCAGATACGCAGTATTTT	CASSLSGGRADTQYF
-	TRBV5-6	TRBJ1-2	-	TGTGCCAGCAGCTTATGGACAGTGCGTTATGGCTACACCTTC	CASSLWTVRYGYTF
-	TRBV4-1	TRBJ2-2	-	TGCGCCAGCAGCCCATCGACCGGGGAGCTGTTTTTT	CASSPSTGELFF
-	TRBV30	TRBJ1-5	-	TGTGCCTGGAGTGTAGGCCATGGGGCCGGACAGCCCCAGCATTTT	CAWSVGHGAGQPQHF
TRBD2	TRBV5-1	TRBJ2-3	-	TGCGCCAGCAGCTCGATAGCGGGGGGGGCTGCAGATACGCAGTATTTT	CASSSIAGGAADTQYF
-	TRBV5-1	TRBJ2-7	-	TGCGCCAGCAGCTTGCCGGCGGAGTACGAGCAGTACTTC	CASSLPAEYEQYF
-	TRBV4-2	TRBJ1-1	-	TGTGCCAGCAGCCAAGAGAGCCAGGGTACCACCCTGAACACTGAAGCTTTCTTT	CASSQESQGTTLNTEAFF
TRBD1	TRBV29-1	TRBJ1-1	-	TGCAGCGTCCAAGGACAGGGTAGCCGCCGGGCTTTCTTT	CSVQGQGSRRAFF
-	TRBV6-6	TRBJ2-3	-	TGTGCCAGCAGTCACGGGGATACGCAGTATTTT	CASSHGDTQYF
-	TRBV6-1	TRBJ2-1	-	TGTGCCAGCAGTGAGATTGGGCCGAGGCAGTTCTTC	CASSEIGPRQFF
TRBD2	TRBV9	TRBJ2-1	-	TGTGCCAGCAGCGCGGGGTGGTTAGCGGGGGTTTACAATGAGCAGTTCTTC	CASSAGWLAGVYNEQFF
-	TRBV18	TRBJ1-1	-	TGTGCCAGCTCTCTCATGTCAAGGAACACTGAAGCTTTCTTT	CASSLMSRNTEAFF
-	TRBV18	TRBJ1-3	-	TGTGCCAGCTCACCAGTGTCCGGAAACACCATATATTTT	CASSPVSGNTIYF